Below, one TCR beta chain is given with its context. Measured with immunoSEQ multiplex PCR; TCRdb has only the in-frame clones, and not every one. This sample has roughly 2.4 million clones; 90% to 96% occur once, and the top ten carry 0.1% to 0.15%. Germline V gives CDR1 GTSNPN, CDR2 SVGIG (reference sequence). Germline trimming cut 4 bases from V and 12 bases from J; bases unmatched to any gene: 11. This CDR3 is built from 12 residues. This record belongs to a study of shared clonotypes between healthy human individuals. The rearrangement links TRBV30 to TRBJ1-1; 7 nucleotides line up with TRBD1. The sequenced sample was naive CD4+ T cells sorted from blood. As for subset: CD45RA+ positively selected. The sequence was obtained from a man aged 18 to 35 in good health. CDR3 sequence (DNA): TGTGCCTGGAAACAGGGGTTAGGGAATTCTTTCTTT. Protein product: CAWKQGLGNSFF.